The clone carrying this T cell receptor beta chain was seen more than once but under ten times. The antigen is not known. The data originate from a study of blood T cells in healthy people across ages. Points from the study as a whole: The long-lived group displayed more naive CD4+ cells, plus higher diversity, than the aged donors did.

This CDR3 spans 14 amino acids. Germline lookup yields CDR1 DFQATT and CDR2 SNEGSKA (reference sequence). Trimming removed 6 bases at V and 0 bases at J, with 11 bases between. The use of a sample-barcoded 5' primer and a J-beta primer mix characterized a second PCR of roughly 7 to 12 cycles. Template switching added a 12-random-nucleotide identifier to every cDNA molecule. TCRdb redid the calling of the 5' RACE reads with MiXCR, one entry per CDR3 protein. In the table there are hundreds of thousands of distinct CDR3 sequences, roughly 21% of which are singletons. The study recruited healthy Caucasian donors from Russia who were aged about 6 to 90.

The TCR comes from a man between 65 and 85 years old in good health. The V call is TRBV20-1, the J call TRBJ2-2; D ambiguous. Sequencing was done on a sample of blood. CDR3 coding DNA: TGCAGTGCCCTCGGCCATTCGAACACCGGGGAGCTGTTTTTT. Translation gives CSALGHSNTGELFF.